This T cell receptor (beta chain) is from a study of control samples from healthy donors and cancer patients. This clone was seen only once. TCRdb's table, derived via immunoSEQ multiplex PCR, lists solely in-frame clones and lacks some. The sample carries some 120,000 clones, around 90% recorded once. This CDR3 region has 15 residues. Germline V gene sequence: CDR1 LNHDA, CDR2 SQIVND (reference sequence). The germline V and J ends were trimmed by 5 bases and 4 bases, with 12 bases remaining between them. The sample was blood. This chain uses TRBV19 with TRBJ2-6, with D perhaps matching TRBD1 (6 bases). The origin of this receptor is a man younger than 30 in good health. As DNA, the CDR3 is TGTGCCAGTAGTGTACAGGGTTCGGGGGCCAACGTCCTGACTTTC. Amino acid sequence: CASSVQGSGANVLTF.